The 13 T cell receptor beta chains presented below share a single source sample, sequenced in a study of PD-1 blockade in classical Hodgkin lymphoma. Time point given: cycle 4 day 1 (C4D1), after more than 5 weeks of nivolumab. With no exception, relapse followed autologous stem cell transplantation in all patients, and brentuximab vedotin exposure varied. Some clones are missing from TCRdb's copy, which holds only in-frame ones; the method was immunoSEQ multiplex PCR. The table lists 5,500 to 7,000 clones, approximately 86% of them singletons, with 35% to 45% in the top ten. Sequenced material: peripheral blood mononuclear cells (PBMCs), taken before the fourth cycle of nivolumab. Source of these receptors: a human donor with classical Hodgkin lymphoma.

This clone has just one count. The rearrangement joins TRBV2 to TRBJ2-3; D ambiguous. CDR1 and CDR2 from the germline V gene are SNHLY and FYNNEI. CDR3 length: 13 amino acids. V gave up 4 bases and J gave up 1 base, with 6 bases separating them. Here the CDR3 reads CASSAARTDTQYF. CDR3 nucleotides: TGTGCCAGCAGTGCCGCCCGCACAGATACGCAGTATTTT.

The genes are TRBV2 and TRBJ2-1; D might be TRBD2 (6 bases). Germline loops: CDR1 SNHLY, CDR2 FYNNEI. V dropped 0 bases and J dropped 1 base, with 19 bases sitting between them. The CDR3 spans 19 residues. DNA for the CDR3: TGTGCCAGCAGTGAAGCGGGACGGTACGGGGGAAGTTCCTACAATGAGCAGTTCTTC. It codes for CASSEAGRYGGSSYNEQFF.

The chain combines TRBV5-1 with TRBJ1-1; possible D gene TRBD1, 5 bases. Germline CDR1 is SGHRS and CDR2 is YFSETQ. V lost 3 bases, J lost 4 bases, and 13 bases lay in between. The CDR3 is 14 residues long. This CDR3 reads CASSSAGRSTEAFF. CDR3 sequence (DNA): TGCGCCAGCAGCTCGGCGGGGCGGAGCACTGAAGCTTTCTTT. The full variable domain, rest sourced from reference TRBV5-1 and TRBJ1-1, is KAGVTQTPRYLIKTRGQQVTLSCSPISGHRSVSWYQQTPGQGLQFLFEYFSETQRNKGNFPGRFSGRQFSNSRSEMNVSTLELGDSALYLCASSSAGRSTEAFFGQGTRLTVV.

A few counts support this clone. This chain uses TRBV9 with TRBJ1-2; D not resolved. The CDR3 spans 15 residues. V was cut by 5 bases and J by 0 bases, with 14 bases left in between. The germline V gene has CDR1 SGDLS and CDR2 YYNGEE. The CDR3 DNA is TGTGCCAGCAGGGGCGGCACCTCAGCTAACTATGGCTACACCTTC. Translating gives CASRGGTSANYGYTF.

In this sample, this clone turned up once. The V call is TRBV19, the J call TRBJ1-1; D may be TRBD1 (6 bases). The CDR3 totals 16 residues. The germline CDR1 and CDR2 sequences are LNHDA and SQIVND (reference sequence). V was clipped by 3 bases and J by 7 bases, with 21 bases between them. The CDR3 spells CASSMGGRLIRGEAFF. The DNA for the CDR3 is TGTGCCAGTAGTATGGGGGGGCGTCTAATACGGGGTGAAGCTTTCTTT.

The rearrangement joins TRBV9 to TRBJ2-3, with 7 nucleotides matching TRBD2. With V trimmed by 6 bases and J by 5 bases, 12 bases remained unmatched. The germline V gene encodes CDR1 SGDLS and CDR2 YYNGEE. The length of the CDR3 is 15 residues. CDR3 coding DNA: TGTGCCAGCACCCAGTGGGGGAGGGAAGAAGATACGCAGTATTTT. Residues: CASTQWGREEDTQYF. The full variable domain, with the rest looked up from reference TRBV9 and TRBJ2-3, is DSGVTQTPKHLITATGQRVTLRCSPRSGDLSVYWYQQSLDQGLQFLIQYYNGEERAKGNILERFSAQQFPDLHSELNLSSLELGDSALYFCASTQWGREEDTQYFGPGTRLTVL.

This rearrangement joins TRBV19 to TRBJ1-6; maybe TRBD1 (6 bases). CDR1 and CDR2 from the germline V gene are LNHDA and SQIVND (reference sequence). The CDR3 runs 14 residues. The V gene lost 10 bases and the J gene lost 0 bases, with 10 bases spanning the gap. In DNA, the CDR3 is TGTGCCACGAGGGGGAGCTCCTATAATTCACCCCTCCACTTT. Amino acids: CATRGSSYNSPLHF.

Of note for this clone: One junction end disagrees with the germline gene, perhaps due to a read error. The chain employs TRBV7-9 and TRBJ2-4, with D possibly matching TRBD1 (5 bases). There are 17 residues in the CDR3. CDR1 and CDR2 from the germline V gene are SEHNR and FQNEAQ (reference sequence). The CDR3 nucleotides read TGTGCCAGCAGTTTAGCACAGGCGATTATAGCCAAAAACATTCAGTACTTC. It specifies CASSLAQAIIAKNIQYF.

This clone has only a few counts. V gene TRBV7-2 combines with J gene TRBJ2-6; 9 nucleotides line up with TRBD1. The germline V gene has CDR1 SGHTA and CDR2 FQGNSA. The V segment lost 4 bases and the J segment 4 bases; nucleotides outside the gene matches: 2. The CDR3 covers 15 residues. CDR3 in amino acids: CASSWTGVGANVLTF. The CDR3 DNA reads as TGTGCCAGCAGCTGGACAGGGGTCGGGGCCAACGTCCTGACTTTC.

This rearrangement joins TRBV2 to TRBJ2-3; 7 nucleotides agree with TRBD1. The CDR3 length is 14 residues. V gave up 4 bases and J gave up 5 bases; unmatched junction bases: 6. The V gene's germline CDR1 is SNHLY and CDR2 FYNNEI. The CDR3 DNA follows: TGTGCCAGCAGTGGTAGGGGGCGAGGAGATACGCAGTATTTT. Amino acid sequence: CASSGRGRGDTQYF.

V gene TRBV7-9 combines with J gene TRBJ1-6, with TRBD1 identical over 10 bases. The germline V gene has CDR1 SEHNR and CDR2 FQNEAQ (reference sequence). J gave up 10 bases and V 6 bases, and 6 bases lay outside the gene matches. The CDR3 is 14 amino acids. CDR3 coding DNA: TGTGCCAGCAGAGGGACAGGGGATTCCTCACCCCTCCACTTT. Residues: CASRGTGDSSPLHF. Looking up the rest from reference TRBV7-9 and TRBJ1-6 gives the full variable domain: DTGVSQNPRHKITKRGQNVTFRCDPISEHNRLYWYRQTLGQGPEFLTYFQNEAQLEKSRLLSDRFSAERPKGSFSTLEIQRTEQGDSAMYLCASRGTGDSSPLHFGNGTRLTVT.

The CDR3: CASSDFYRDRASEKLFF. CDR3 coding DNA: TGTGCCAGCAGTGATTTCTACCGGGACAGGGCATCCGAAAAACTGTTTTTT. V is TRBV25-1 and J is TRBJ1-4; 9 nucleotides agree with TRBD1. The germline gives CDR1 MGHDK, CDR2 SYGVNS. This CDR3 is 17 amino acids long. The V segment lost 3 bases and the J segment 8 bases; nucleotides outside the gene matches: 13.

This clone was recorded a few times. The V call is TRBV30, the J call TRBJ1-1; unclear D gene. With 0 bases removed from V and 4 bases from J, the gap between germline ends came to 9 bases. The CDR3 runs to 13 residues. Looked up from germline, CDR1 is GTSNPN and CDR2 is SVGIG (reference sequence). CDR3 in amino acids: CAWSVLGSTEAFF. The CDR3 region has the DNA TGTGCCTGGAGTGTACTGGGTAGCACTGAAGCTTTCTTT.